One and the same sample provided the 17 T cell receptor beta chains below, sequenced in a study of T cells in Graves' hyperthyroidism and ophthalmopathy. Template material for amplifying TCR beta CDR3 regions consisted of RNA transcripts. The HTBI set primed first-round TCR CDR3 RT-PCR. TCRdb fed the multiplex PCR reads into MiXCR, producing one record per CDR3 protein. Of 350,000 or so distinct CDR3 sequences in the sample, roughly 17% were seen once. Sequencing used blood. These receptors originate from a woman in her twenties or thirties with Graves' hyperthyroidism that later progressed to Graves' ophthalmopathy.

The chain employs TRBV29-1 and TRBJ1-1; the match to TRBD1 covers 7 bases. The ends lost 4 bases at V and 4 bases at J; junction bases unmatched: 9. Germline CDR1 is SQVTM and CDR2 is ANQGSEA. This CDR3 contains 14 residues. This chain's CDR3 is CSVAWDSYGTEAFF. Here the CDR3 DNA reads TGCAGCGTTGCGTGGGACAGCTACGGCACTGAAGCTTTCTTT.

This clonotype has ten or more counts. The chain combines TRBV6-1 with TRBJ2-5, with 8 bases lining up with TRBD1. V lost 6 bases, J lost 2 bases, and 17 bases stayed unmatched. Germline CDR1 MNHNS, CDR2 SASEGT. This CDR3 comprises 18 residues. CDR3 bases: TGTGCCAGCAGAGTTGACCCGACCGGGACAGGTCCACAAGAGACCCAGTACTTC. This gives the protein CASRVDPTGTGPQETQYF.

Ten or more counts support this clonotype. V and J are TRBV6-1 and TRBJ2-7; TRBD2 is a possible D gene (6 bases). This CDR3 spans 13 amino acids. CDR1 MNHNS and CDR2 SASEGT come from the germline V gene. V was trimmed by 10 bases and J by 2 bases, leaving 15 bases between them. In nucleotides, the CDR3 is TGTGCCACCCGAGATGGAGGGCCCTACGAGCAGTACTTC. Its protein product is CATRDGGPYEQYF.

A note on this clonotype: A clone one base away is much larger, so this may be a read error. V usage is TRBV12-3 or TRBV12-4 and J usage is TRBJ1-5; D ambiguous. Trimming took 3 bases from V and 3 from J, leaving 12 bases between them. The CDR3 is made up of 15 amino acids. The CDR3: CASSFVEAFNQPQHF. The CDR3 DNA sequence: TGTGCCAGCAGTTTTGTCGAGGCTTTCAATCAGCCCCAGCATTTT.

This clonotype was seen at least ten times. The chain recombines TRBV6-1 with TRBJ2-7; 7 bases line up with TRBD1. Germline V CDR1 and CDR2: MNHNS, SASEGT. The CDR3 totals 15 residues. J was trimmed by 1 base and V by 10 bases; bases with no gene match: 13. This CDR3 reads CATSHGETGSYEQYF. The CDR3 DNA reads TGTGCCACCTCTCATGGGGAGACAGGGTCCTACGAGCAGTACTTC.

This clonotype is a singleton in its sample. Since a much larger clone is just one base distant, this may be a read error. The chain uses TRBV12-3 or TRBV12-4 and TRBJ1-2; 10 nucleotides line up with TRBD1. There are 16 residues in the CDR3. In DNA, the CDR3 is TGTGCCAGAAGTTCCTTTCGGGACAGGGGTTTGGGAGGCTACACCTTC. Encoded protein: CARSSFRDRGLGGYTF.

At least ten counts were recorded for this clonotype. Here the CDR3 DNA reads TGTGCCAGCAGCTTCGGAACAGACTCCTACGAGCAGTACTTC. This codes for CASSFGTDSYEQYF. The chain combines TRBV11-2 with TRBJ2-7, with unresolved D. The V gene lost 3 bases and the J gene lost 0 bases, with 9 bases spanning the gap. Germline V gene data show CDR1 as SGHAT and CDR2 as FQNNGV. The CDR3 is 14 amino acids.

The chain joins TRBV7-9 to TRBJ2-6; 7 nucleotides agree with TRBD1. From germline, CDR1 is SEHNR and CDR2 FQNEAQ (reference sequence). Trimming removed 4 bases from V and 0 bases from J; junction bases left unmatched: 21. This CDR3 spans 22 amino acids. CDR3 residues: CASSSWLKTGTVLVSGANVLTF. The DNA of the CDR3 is TGTGCCAGCAGCTCCTGGCTTAAAACCGGGACAGTGCTTGTCTCTGGGGCCAACGTCCTGACTTTC. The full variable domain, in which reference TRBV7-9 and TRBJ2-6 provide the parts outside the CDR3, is DTGVSQNPRHKITKRGQNVTFRCDPISEHNRLYWYRQTLGQGPEFLTYFQNEAQLEKSRLLSDRFSAERPKGSFSTLEIQRTEQGDSAMYLCASSSWLKTGTVLVSGANVLTFGAGSRLTVL.

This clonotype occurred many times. CDR3 protein: CAWSLAGGPYNEQFF. The CDR3 DNA reads TGTGCCTGGAGTTTAGCGGGAGGGCCTTACAATGAGCAGTTCTTC. V is TRBV30 and J is TRBJ2-1, with 11 bases that match TRBD2. The CDR3 sequence is 15 residues long. Germline V CDR1 and CDR2: GTSNPN, SVGIG (reference sequence). The V and J ends lost 2 bases and 4 bases, in that order; junction bases with no gene match: 4. Supplemented by reference TRBV30 and TRBJ2-1, the full variable domain reads SQTIHQWPATLVQPVGSPLSLECTVEGTSNPNLYWYRQAAGRGLQLLFYSVGIGQISSEVPQNLSASRPQDRQFILSSKKLLLSDSGFYLCAWSLAGGPYNEQFFGPGTRLTVL.

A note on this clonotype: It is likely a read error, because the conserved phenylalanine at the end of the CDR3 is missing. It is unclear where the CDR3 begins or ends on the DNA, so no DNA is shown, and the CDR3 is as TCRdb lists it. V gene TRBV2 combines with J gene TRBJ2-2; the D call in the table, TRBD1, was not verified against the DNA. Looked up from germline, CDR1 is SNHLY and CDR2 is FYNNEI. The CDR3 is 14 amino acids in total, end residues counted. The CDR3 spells CASRPRTGSGELSL.

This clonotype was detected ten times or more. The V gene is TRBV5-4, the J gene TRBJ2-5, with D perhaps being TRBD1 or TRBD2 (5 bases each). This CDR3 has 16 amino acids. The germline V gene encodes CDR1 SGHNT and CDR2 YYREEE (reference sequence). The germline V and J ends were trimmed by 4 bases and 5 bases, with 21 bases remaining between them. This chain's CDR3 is CASSPGHWRSMETQYF. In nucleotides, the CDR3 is TGTGCCAGCAGCCCGGGGCACTGGCGGAGTATGGAGACCCAGTACTTC.

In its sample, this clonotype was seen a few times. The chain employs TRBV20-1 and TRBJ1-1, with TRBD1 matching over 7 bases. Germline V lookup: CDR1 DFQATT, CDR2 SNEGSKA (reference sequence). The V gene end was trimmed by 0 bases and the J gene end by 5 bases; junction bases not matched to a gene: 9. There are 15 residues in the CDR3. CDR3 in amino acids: CSARDTGAEGTEAFF. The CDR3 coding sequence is TGCAGTGCTAGAGACACAGGGGCCGAGGGGACTGAAGCTTTCTTT.

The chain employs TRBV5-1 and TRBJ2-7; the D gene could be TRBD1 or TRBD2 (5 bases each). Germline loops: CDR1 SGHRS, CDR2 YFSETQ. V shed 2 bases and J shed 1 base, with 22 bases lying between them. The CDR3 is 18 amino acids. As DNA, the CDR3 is TGCGCCAGCAGCTTTTACAGCCCCCCCGGGGCGGTATCCTACGAGCAGTACTTC. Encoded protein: CASSFYSPPGAVSYEQYF.

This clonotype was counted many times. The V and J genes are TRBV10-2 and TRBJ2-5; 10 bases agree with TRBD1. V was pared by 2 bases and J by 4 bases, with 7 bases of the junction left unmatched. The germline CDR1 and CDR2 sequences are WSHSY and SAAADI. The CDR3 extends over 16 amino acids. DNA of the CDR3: TGCGCCAGCAGTGAGGGGACAGGGGCCTCGGGAGAGACCCAGTACTTC. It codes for CASSEGTGASGETQYF.

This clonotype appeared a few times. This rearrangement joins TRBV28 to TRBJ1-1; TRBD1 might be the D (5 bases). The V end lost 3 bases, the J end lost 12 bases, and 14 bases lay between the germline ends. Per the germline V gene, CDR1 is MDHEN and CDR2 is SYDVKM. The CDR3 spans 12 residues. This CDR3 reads CASSFGSWGTFF. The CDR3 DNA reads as TGTGCCAGCAGTTTTGGGTCGTGGGGGACTTTCTTT.

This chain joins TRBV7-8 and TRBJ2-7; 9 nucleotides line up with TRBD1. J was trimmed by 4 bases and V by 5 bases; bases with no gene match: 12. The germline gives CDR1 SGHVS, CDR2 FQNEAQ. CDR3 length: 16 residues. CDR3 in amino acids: CASSPRTGDLFYEQYF. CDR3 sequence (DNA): TGTGCCAGCAGCCCTCGGACAGGGGATCTCTTTTACGAGCAGTACTTC.

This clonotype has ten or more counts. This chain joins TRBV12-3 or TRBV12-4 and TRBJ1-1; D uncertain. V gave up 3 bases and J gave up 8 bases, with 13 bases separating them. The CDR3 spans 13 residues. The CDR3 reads CASSLTAGREAFF. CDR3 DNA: TGTGCCAGCAGTTTGACGGCGGGGAGAGAAGCTTTCTTT.